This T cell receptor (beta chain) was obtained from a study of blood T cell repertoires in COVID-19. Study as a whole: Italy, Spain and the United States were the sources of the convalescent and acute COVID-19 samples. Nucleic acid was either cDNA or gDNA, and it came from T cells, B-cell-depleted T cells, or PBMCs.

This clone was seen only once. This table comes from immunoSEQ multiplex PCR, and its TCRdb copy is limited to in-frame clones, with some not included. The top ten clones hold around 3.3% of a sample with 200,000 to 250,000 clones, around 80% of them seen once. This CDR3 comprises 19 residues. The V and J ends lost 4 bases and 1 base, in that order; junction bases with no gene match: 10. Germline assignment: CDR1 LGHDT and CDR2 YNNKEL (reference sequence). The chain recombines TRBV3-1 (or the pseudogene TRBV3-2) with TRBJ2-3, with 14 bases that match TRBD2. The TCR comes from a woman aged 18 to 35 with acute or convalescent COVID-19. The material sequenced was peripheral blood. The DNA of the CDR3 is TGTGCCAGCAGCCCCAGGAGGACTAGCGGGAGGAGACGCACAGATACGCAGTATTTT. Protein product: CASSPRRTSGRRRTDTQYF.